This TCR beta chain was recovered during a study of identical twins (dated by TCRdb to the mid-2010s). Background for the entire study: TCR alpha and beta repertoires from monozygotic twins, unrelated adults of various ages and cord blood were deep-sequenced to test whether fetal clonotypes persist. Replicate twin experiments were performed at different times using different library preparation protocols to rule out contamination.

The germline V gene (reference sequence) yields DFQATT for CDR1 and SNEGSKA for CDR2. From the cysteine through the phenylalanine, the CDR3 covers 14 amino acids. The only DNA kept is the CDR3, 42 bases in frame from the first base. Trimming removed 4 bases from V and 6 bases from J, leaving 16 bases between the germline ends. What the study reported, not specific to this receptor: Because the same donors could not be followed over many years, the conclusions relied on cross-sectional statistical analysis. Abundant cord blood beta clonotypes had fewer insertions, young adult naive repertoires showed a similar but weaker trend, and memory repertoires showed no such trend. Out-of-frame TCR alpha sharing in monozygotic twins was systematically underestimated by recombination models, whereas sharing between unrelated individuals was in agreement with the recombination models. A weaker excess of twin sharing was found in beta out-of-frame sequences because the signal-to-noise ratio was lowered by fewer shared sequences. Compared with coincidental sharing between unrelated individuals, out-of-frame TCR alpha sequences shared between twins had an excess of sequences with low generation probability. Zero-insertion analyses could be partly confounded by invariant T cells such as MAIT and iNKT, though diverse VJ usage argued against such confounding for most clonotypes.

Only healthy Caucasian donors were included. Three pairs of female monozygotic twins, all aged roughly 18 to 29 years, made up the twin cohort. Miltenyi CD45RO+ enrichment and human naive T-cell isolation kits were used to isolate memory (CD45RO+) and naive T cells from PBMC. About this clonotype itself: The antigen this receptor binds is unknown. Nothing much larger sits one base from this clone, and base qualities are not available.

Library generation was performed with 5' RACE. Sequencing instrument: Illumina HiSeq 2000. A universal primer binding site was added through template switching, and the final cDNA carried a unique molecular identifier so that TCR cDNA molecules could be counted accurately. Specific primers in the conserved constant-segment region were used to synthesize first-strand cDNA for TCR alpha and beta chains. To control for contamination, every cDNA library was double barcoded, receiving both a SMART-Mk sample barcode and Illumina barcodes. TruSeq adapter sequences, together with Illumina sample barcodes, were added in two successive PCR steps. The TCR alpha and beta cDNA libraries were sequenced on the Illumina HiSeq platform using custom primers. The original pipeline was this. MiGEC was used to process raw reads and extract unique molecular identifiers, and MiXCR was used to find CDR3 positions. For each individual, recombination models were inferred using an EM algorithm with the repgenHMM and IGoR tools. Shared clonotype analysis was performed with the tcR package in R, normalizing sharing by the product of cloneset sizes. Out-of-frame nonproductive sequences were analyzed to study raw recombination free of thymic and clonal selection effects. TCRdb cleaned the public reads at Q25 with fastp, built clones with MiXCR and kept in-frame beta chains. Identical CDR3 protein sequences are pooled into one entry, listed with their most common genes and DNA. Clone size and V and J calls follow TCRdb, not the original study. For this sample the table gives approximately 220,000 distinct CDR3 sequences, of which less than 8% were detected only once. The top ten hold about 2% of the sample.

The sample was also linked to a second study, of yellow fever vaccine responses in identical twins. Looking at the second paper: According to the authors, in identical twins the way T cells responded to vaccination appeared partly convergent and partly personalized. Focusing on identical twins, the study followed the T cell clones that responded to the vaccine, and did so with precision.

Sequencing input: memory (CD45RO+) T cells sorted from blood. The sample's cell subset or site label is to be understood as: CD45RO+ enriched T cells. This clonotype was sampled from a woman aged 18-29 years in good health. The V and J genes are TRBV20-1 and TRBJ1-5; a weak D assignment points to TRBD1 (6 bases agree). The CDR3 amino acid sequence is: CSATKQGRGQPQHF. The nucleotide sequence is given as TGCAGTGCTACGAAACAGGGAAGGGGTCAGCCCCAGCATTTT.